This T cell receptor (beta chain) was recorded in a study of cytomegalovirus exposure and HLA in healthy donors. General study points: In a later analysis, TCR association rates varied by HLA locus: DRB1 most, HLA-C fewest. Data from an earlier analysis indicated that most TCR beta V segments were productive either about 90% or about 30% of the time.

Comment on this clone: What it recognizes is unknown.

60 Vbeta and 13 Jbeta primers were used in PCR. Data came from immunoSEQ multiplex PCR; TCRdb stores just in-frame clones and leaves some out. The data contain under 150,000 clones, approximately 72% of them singletons. Germline trimming cut 0 bases from V and 1 base from J; bases unmatched to any gene: 12. Germline CDR1 is WNHNN and CDR2 is SYGVQD (reference sequence). The CDR3 spans 18 residues. The clonotype comes from a human donor in good health. The sample was PBMCs. V and J are TRBV10-1 and TRBJ2-7, with 7 bases fitting TRBD1. In DNA, the CDR3 is TGCGCCAGCAGTGAGTCGGACCCTGGACAGGAGAATTCCTACGAGCAGTACTTC. Amino acid sequence: CASSESDPGQENSYEQYF.